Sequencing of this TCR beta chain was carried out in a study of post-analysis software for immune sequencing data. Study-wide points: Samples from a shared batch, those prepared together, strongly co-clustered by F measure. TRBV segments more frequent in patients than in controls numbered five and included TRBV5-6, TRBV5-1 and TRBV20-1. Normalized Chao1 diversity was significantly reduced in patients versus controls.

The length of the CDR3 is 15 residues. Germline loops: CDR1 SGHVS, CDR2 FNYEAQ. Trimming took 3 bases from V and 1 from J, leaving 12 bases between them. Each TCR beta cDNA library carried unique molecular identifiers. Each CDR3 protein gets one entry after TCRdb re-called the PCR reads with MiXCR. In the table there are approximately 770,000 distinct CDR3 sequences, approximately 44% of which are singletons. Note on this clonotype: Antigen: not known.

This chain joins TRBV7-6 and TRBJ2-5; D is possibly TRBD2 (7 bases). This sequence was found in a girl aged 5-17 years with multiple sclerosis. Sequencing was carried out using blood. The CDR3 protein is CASSLGRGAQETQYF. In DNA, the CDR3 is TGTGCCAGCAGCTTGGGCCGGGGGGCCCAAGAGACCCAGTACTTC.